Listed here are 7 T cell receptor beta chains from one sample, sequenced in a study of shared clonotypes between healthy human individuals. Produced via immunoSEQ multiplex PCR; TCRdb's table is partial and in-frame only. The data contain approximately 2,300,000 clones, around 90% of them singletons. Input material: naive CD4+ T cells from PBMCs. Noted subset: CD45RA+ positively selected. These receptors were obtained from a man aged 18 to 30 in good health. Some clones in this sample may be carry-over from other donors' samples.

This clone was counted only a few times. This chain connects TRBV2 to TRBJ1-1, with unresolved D. CDR1 is SNHLY and CDR2 is FYNNEI in the germline V gene. The V gene lost 4 bases and the J gene lost 3 bases, with 18 bases spanning the gap. The CDR3 spans 16 residues. This CDR3 reads CASSGLLPDRDTEAFF. CDR3 nucleotides: TGTGCCAGCAGTGGGCTCCTTCCAGATCGGGACACTGAAGCTTTCTTT.

The CDR3 sequence: CASSVPGQGLYNEQFF. The CDR3, as DNA: TGTGCCAGCAGTGTACCGGGACAGGGGCTTTACAATGAGCAGTTCTTC. The chain is built from TRBV28 and TRBJ2-1; TRBD1 aligns across 10 bases. Trimming cost V 5 bases and J 4 bases; bases outside gene matches: 8. Looked up from germline, CDR1 is MDHEN and CDR2 is SYDVKM. The CDR3 is made up of 16 amino acids.

The chain employs TRBV30 and TRBJ1-2, with D perhaps TRBD1 (5 bases). The germline CDR1 and CDR2 sequences are GTSNPN and SVGIG (reference sequence). This CDR3 is built from 17 residues. The germline V and J ends were trimmed by 4 bases and 8 bases, with 29 bases remaining between them. The CDR3 region has the DNA TGTGCCTGGAACCTTTGGGCAGGGAGAGGGGAAGGTGCGGGCTACACCTTC. This sequence encodes CAWNLWAGRGEGAGYTF.

V gene TRBV28 combines with J gene TRBJ1-2; D not resolved. V lost 3 bases, J lost 0 bases, and 14 bases lay in between. The CDR3 length is 16 residues. Germline CDR1 reads MDHEN; CDR2 reads SYDVKM. In DNA, the CDR3 is TGTGCCAGCAGTTTTTGGCAGGCTACCTCTAACTATGGCTACACCTTC. Amino acids: CASSFWQATSNYGYTF.

This chain joins TRBV2 and TRBJ2-1; 10 nucleotides line up with TRBD2. The CDR3 is made up of 14 amino acids. J was trimmed by 5 bases and V by 4 bases; bases with no gene match: 2. CDR1 is SNHLY, CDR2 FYNNEI, per germline. CDR3 DNA sequence: TGTGCCAGCAGTGGAGGGACTAGCGACAATGAGCAGTTCTTC. Translating it yields CASSGGTSDNEQFF.

V gene TRBV10-3 combines with J gene TRBJ1-2; D uncertain. The CDR3 runs to 15 residues. Trimming shortened V by 3 bases and J by 0 bases, and 11 bases separated the two germline ends. The germline gives CDR1 ENHRY, CDR2 SYGVKD. The CDR3 DNA sequence: TGTGCCATCAGTGACCGGACGGATACTAACTATGGCTACACCTTC. The encoded protein is CAISDRTDTNYGYTF.

This clone was observed once. The V call is TRBV7-2, the J call TRBJ2-5; D gene uncertain. V lost 7 bases and J lost 0, with 9 bases in between. Per germline, CDR1 SGHTA and CDR2 FQGNSA. This CDR3 is built from 13 residues. The CDR3 here is CASTVRNQETQYF. For the CDR3, the DNA is TGTGCCAGCACCGTTCGTAACCAAGAGACCCAGTACTTC. Based on the CDR3 plus reference TRBV7-2 and TRBJ2-5, the full variable domain is GAGVSQSPSNKVTEKGKDVELRCDPISGHTALYWYRQSLGQGLEFLIYFQGNSAPDKSGLPSDRFSAERTGGSVSTLTIQRTQQEDSAVYLCASTVRNQETQYFGPGTRLLVL.